Listed here are 12 T cell receptor beta chains from one sample, sequenced in a study of blood T cell repertoires in COVID-19. The assay was immunoSEQ multiplex PCR, and TCRdb's table has in-frame clones only and misses some. The sample has some 150,000 clones; about 82% are singletons. The source material was peripheral blood. These receptors came from a woman aged 40 to 55 with active or convalescent COVID-19.

The V and J genes are TRBV11-2 and TRBJ2-1; 9 positions match TRBD2. The CDR3 contains 18 residues. J was trimmed by 9 bases and V by 2 bases; bases with no gene match: 17. Germline V gives CDR1 SGHAT, CDR2 FQNNGV. The CDR3 loop reads CASSLTTGLSGSWIEQFF. CDR3 coding DNA: TGTGCCAGCAGCTTAACGACGGGACTTAGCGGGAGTTGGATTGAGCAGTTCTTC.

The rearrangement links TRBV10-3 to TRBJ1-4, with unresolved D. From germline, CDR1 is ENHRY and CDR2 SYGVKD. The CDR3 length is 18 residues. Trimming stripped 0 bases from V and 1 base from J, with 15 bases between. The CDR3 DNA follows: TGTGCCATCAGTGAGTCTTCACCCCGCGATGGAACTAATGAAAAACTGTTTTTT. Protein: CAISESSPRDGTNEKLFF.

V usage is TRBV4-1 and J usage is TRBJ2-2; 7 bases align to TRBD2. CDR3 length: 18 residues. Per germline, CDR1 MGHRA and CDR2 YSYEKL. Trimming removed 0 bases from V and 5 bases from J; junction bases left unmatched: 12. The CDR3 sequence: CASSQDGGAGVFTGELFF. The CDR3 DNA follows: TGCGCCAGCAGCCAAGACGGGGGTGCGGGAGTATTTACCGGGGAGCTGTTTTTT.

This clone is a singleton in its sample. The chain combines TRBV5-4 with TRBJ2-7; 13 bases align to TRBD2. Germline V CDR1 and CDR2: SGHNT, YYREEE (reference sequence). The CDR3 spans 18 residues. Unmatched junction bases numbered 10, after V lost 4 bases and J lost 0 bases. The CDR3 DNA reads TGTGCCAGCAGCCGACAGACTAGCGGGAGGAGGGGCTCCTACGAGCAGTACTTC. It yields the protein CASSRQTSGRRGSYEQYF.

The V call is TRBV5-8, the J call TRBJ2-5, with 11 nucleotides matching TRBD2. The junction had 8 bases not matched to a gene; V was cut back by 0 bases and J by 4 bases. The CDR3 has 17 amino acids. The V gene's germline CDR1 is SGHTS and CDR2 YDEGEE. CDR3 sequence (DNA): TGTGCCAGCAGCTTGGGAGGGGGTAGCGGGAGGGGAGAGACCCAGTACTTC. It translates to CASSLGGGSGRGETQYF. Together with reference TRBV5-8 and TRBJ2-5, the CDR3 gives the full variable domain: EAGVTQSPTHLIKTRGQQATLRCSPISGHTSVYWYQQALGLGLQFLLWYDEGEERNRGNFPPRFSGRQFPNYSSELNVNALELEDSALYLCASSLGGGSGRGETQYFGPGTRLLVL.

The V call is TRBV5-1, the J call TRBJ2-1; TRBD1 matches at 9 bases. The germline gives CDR1 SGHRS, CDR2 YFSETQ. Trimming removed 0 bases from V and 4 bases from J; junction bases left unmatched: 5. The CDR3 is made up of 16 amino acids. DNA for the CDR3: TGCGCCAGCAGCTTGGGGGACAGGGTTGGGTACAATGAGCAGTTCTTC. Protein product: CASSLGDRVGYNEQFF.

V usage is TRBV14 and J usage is TRBJ1-3, with a tentative D call TRBD1 (5 bases). Trimming stripped 4 bases from V and 0 bases from J, with 10 bases between. Germline CDR1 SGHDN, CDR2 FVKESK. The CDR3 is 15 amino acids. The CDR3 here is CASSPGKSSGNTIYF. CDR3 nucleotides: TGTGCCAGCAGCCCAGGGAAGAGCTCTGGAAACACCATATATTTT.

Only one count was recorded for this clone. The chain uses TRBV7-2 and TRBJ1-4; no firm D call. Germline values: CDR1 SGHTA, CDR2 FQGNSA. The CDR3 has 14 residues. V was shortened by 1 base and J by 7 bases, with 10 bases between the two germline ends. The CDR3 loop reads CASSLGGSSEKLFF. The CDR3 bases are TGTGCCAGCAGCTTAGGAGGCTCCAGTGAAAAACTGTTTTTT.

This rearrangement joins TRBV29-1 to TRBJ2-7, with TRBD2 matching 7 bases. Looked up from germline, CDR1 is SQVTM and CDR2 is ANQGSEA. The CDR3 is made up of 12 amino acids. V trimming: 5 bases; J trimming: 1 base; junction bases outside the gene matches: 2. The CDR3 loop is CSVWEGSYEQYF. In DNA form, the CDR3 reads TGCAGCGTTTGGGAGGGGTCCTACGAGCAGTACTTC.

The J gene is TRBJ2-1, the V gene TRBV19, with 13 positions matching TRBD2. CDR3 length: 20 amino acids. Germline assignment: CDR1 LNHDA and CDR2 SQIVND (reference sequence). The V segment lost 0 bases and the J segment 3 bases; nucleotides outside the gene matches: 11. In DNA, the CDR3 is TGTGCCAGTAGTATAGATCCGGGACTAGCGGGAATCCTCGACTACAATGAGCAGTTCTTC. This encodes CASSIDPGLAGILDYNEQFF. The full variable domain, in which reference TRBV19 and TRBJ2-1 provide the parts outside the CDR3, is DGGITQSPKYLFRKEGQNVTLSCEQNLNHDAMYWYRQDPGQGLRLIYYSQIVNDFQKGDIAEGYSVSREKKESFPLTVTSAQKNPTAFYLCASSIDPGLAGILDYNEQFFGPGTRLTVL.

J is TRBJ2-3 and V is TRBV5-1; 10 bases agree with TRBD2. The CDR3 length is 17 residues. The germline V gene has CDR1 SGHRS and CDR2 YFSETQ. The V gene end was trimmed by 4 bases and the J gene end by 0 bases; junction bases not matched to a gene: 8. In DNA form, the CDR3 reads TGCGCCAGCAGCCAGGGCCCGACTAGCGGGAGCACAGATACGCAGTATTTT. It translates to CASSQGPTSGSTDTQYF. Full variable domain (rest looked up from reference TRBV5-1 and TRBJ2-3): KAGVTQTPRYLIKTRGQQVTLSCSPISGHRSVSWYQQTPGQGLQFLFEYFSETQRNKGNFPGRFSGRQFSNSRSEMNVSTLELGDSALYLCASSQGPTSGSTDTQYFGPGTRLTVL.

V and J are TRBV18 and TRBJ1-1; no definite D call. The CDR3 spans 13 residues. The V and J ends lost 6 bases and 0 bases respectively, with 8 bases between them. Germline lookup yields CDR1 KGHSH and CDR2 LQKENI. As DNA, the CDR3 is TGTGCCAGCTCCCCTCAGGTGAACACTGAAGCTTTCTTT. It codes for CASSPQVNTEAFF.